This T cell receptor (beta chain) comes out of a study of T-cell reconstitution after alpha-beta-depleted transplantation in children (dated by TCRdb to the mid-2010s). Notes on the research overall: Using TCR repertoire profiling, the study quantitatively followed how T-cell immune reconstitution unfolded in children after TCRalphabeta/CD19-depleted allogeneic hematopoietic cell transplantation.

From a lookup of the germline V gene (reference sequence), CDR1 and CDR2 are WNHNN and SYGVQD. V lost 5 bases and J lost 7 bases; the stretch between them is 23 bases long. Taken from cysteine to phenylalanine, the CDR3 has 16 residues. Here the CDR3 DNA is all that survives: 48 bases in frame from base 1. Library preparation used PCR. Data came from an Illumina HiSeq 2500. Molecular barcoding was employed in the preparation of TCR libraries, with unique molecular identifiers being used to normalize TCRbeta repertoire quantification. TCRdb reanalyzed the raw reads on its own, using fastp at Q25 for trimming and MiXCR for clone calling, and kept in-frame beta chains. Merged by CDR3 protein, the rows form single entries marked with the most common genes and DNA. This sample holds about 640,000 distinct CDR3 sequences; over 15% were observed only once. The ten biggest clones cover approximately 1% of the sample.

As for this clonotype: Its antigen remains unidentified. Base qualities were left out, and no much larger clone turns up one base away.

The chain couples TRBV10-1 to TRBJ2-5; the D gene identity is not certain. The sequence was obtained from a human donor who donated a stem cell graft to a child with acute myeloid leukemia. Material: PBMCs from the stem cell graft donor, obtained from the stem cell graft. The nucleotides are TGCGCCAGCAGTCCTAATAGAGCCAGGACGCTGGGGACCCAGTACTTC. It translates as CASSPNRARTLGTQYF.